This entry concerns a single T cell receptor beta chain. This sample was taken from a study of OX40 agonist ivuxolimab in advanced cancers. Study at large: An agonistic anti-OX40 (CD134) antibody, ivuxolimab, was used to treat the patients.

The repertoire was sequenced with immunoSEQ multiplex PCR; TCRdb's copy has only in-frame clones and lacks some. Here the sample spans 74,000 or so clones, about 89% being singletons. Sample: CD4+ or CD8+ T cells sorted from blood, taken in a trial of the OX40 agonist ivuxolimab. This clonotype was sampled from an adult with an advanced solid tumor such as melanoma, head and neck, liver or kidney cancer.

CDR3 protein: CASSPSGGSYEQYF. CDR3 bases: TGTGCCAGCAGTCCTAGCGGGGGTTCCTACGAGCAGTACTTC. The chain has TRBV2 and TRBJ2-7, with 10 bases that match TRBD2. V shed 5 bases, J shed 1 base, and the junction held 2 bases outside the gene matches. The germline V gene has CDR1 SNHLY and CDR2 FYNNEI. The CDR3 totals 14 residues.